This entry lists 30 T cell receptor beta chains sequenced from one sample in a study of blood T cell repertoires in COVID-19. TCRdb's copy holds only in-frame clones and misses some; the assay was immunoSEQ multiplex PCR. The sample yields about 190,000 clones, around 89% seen once. The sequencing sample was made of peripheral blood. Every receptor here comes from a human donor in a cohort sampled during active COVID-19.

The chain joins TRBV19 to TRBJ1-5; a weak D match, TRBD1 (6 bases). Trimming shortened V by 6 bases and J by 2 bases, and 14 bases separated the two germline ends. Germline V gene lookup returns CDR1 LNHDA and CDR2 SQIVND (reference sequence). The CDR3 consists of 15 residues. CDR3 nucleotide sequence: TGTGCCAGTAGCACGATACAGGGTGGCAATCAGCCCCAGCATTTT. Protein product: CASSTIQGGNQPQHF.

This clone was seen more than once but under ten times. CDR3 DNA: TGTGCCAGCAGTGTGGGCGGGGGCGAGAACGAGCAGTACTTC. As protein: CASSVGGGENEQYF. The chain is built from TRBV2 and TRBJ2-7; tentatively, D is TRBD2 (7 bases). CDR1 is SNHLY, CDR2 FYNNEI, per germline. The CDR3 length is 14 residues. V lost 4 bases to trimming and J lost 5 bases, with 15 bases between them. The variable domain in full, with the rest retrieved from reference TRBV2 and TRBJ2-7, is EPEVTQTPSHQVTQMGQEVILRCVPISNHLYFYWYRQILGQKVEFLVSFYNNEISEKSEIFDDQFSVERPDGSNFTLKIRSTKLEDSAMYFCASSVGGGENEQYFGPGTRLTVT.

The chain carries TRBV30 and TRBJ2-7; 7 bases fit TRBD2. Per germline, CDR1 GTSNPN and CDR2 SVGIG (reference sequence). Trimming took 0 bases from V and 2 from J; bases not matched to a gene: 7. This CDR3 region has 15 residues. The CDR3 spells CAWSVLGGNPYEQYF. The CDR3 region has the DNA TGTGCCTGGAGTGTCCTCGGGGGGAATCCCTACGAGCAGTACTTC.

The rearrangement uses TRBV6-5 and TRBJ2-2, with TRBD1 matching over 7 bases. After removal of 5 bases from V and 6 bases from J, the junction contained 9 bases not matched to a gene. This CDR3 has 15 amino acids. Germline V gives CDR1 MNHEY, CDR2 SVGAGI. The CDR3 coding sequence is TGTGCCAGCAGTAACGACAGGGTAGGCGCCGGGGAGCTGTTTTTT. It is translated as CASSNDRVGAGELFF.

This chain links TRBV14 with TRBJ1-2, with a weak D call TRBD1 (6 bases). This CDR3 has 14 residues. V lost 4 bases, J lost 5 bases, and 14 bases lay in between. Germline lookup yields CDR1 SGHDN and CDR2 FVKESK. The CDR3 nucleotides are TGTGCCAGCAGCCGGGGGAACAGGGCGTATGGCTACACCTTC. Translating gives CASSRGNRAYGYTF. The entire variable domain, with the rest obtained from reference TRBV14 and TRBJ1-2, is as follows: EAGVTQFPSHSVIEKGQTVTLRCDPISGHDNLYWYRRVMGKEIKFLLHFVKESKQDESGMPNNRFLAERTGGTYSTLKVQPAELEDSGVYFCASSRGNRAYGYTFGSGTRLTVV.

CDR3 bases: TGTGCCAGCAGCTTAGCAGGGGTGTCGTTGGGTGGCTACACCTTC. This codes for CASSLAGVSLGGYTF. This chain joins TRBV7-2 and TRBJ1-2, with a weak D call TRBD1 (5 bases). CDR1 and CDR2 from the germline V gene are SGHTA and FQGNSA. V shed 0 bases and J shed 7 bases, with 15 bases lying between them. The CDR3 spans 15 residues.

V is TRBV3-1 (or the pseudogene TRBV3-2) and J is TRBJ1-4; TRBD1 aligns across 12 bases. The CDR3 totals 15 residues. Per the germline V gene, CDR1 is LGHDT and CDR2 is YNNKEL (reference sequence). V shed 5 bases and J 8 bases; nucleotides not matched to a gene: 6. CDR3 nucleotide sequence: TGTGCCAGCAGCTACGGGGACAGGGGGCGAGAAAAACTGTTTTTT. Its translation: CASSYGDRGREKLFF.

The gene calls are TRBV9 and TRBJ1-6; 11 positions match TRBD1. CDR3 length equals 16 residues. Germline values: CDR1 SGDLS, CDR2 YYNGEE. Trimming removed 3 bases from V and 7 bases from J; junction bases left unmatched: 6. The CDR3 reads CASSERDRGLNSPLHF. CDR3 DNA sequence: TGTGCCAGCAGCGAGAGGGACAGGGGGTTAAATTCACCCCTCCACTTT.

V is TRBV3-1 (or the pseudogene TRBV3-2) and J is TRBJ2-1, with TRBD2 identical over 15 bases. Germline V gene sequence: CDR1 LGHDT, CDR2 YNNKEL (reference sequence). J was trimmed by 2 bases and V by 5 bases; bases with no gene match: 4. The length of the CDR3 is 17 residues. The CDR3 region has the DNA TGTGCCAGCAGCTCGGGACTAGCGGGAGGAGCCTACAATGAGCAGTTCTTC. It specifies CASSSGLAGGAYNEQFF.

This rearrangement joins TRBV3-1 (or the pseudogene TRBV3-2) to TRBJ1-2; TRBD1 aligns across 7 bases. The CDR3 spans 15 residues. Germline V gene sequence: CDR1 LGHDT, CDR2 YNNKEL (reference sequence). Trimming at V came to 3 bases and at J to 2 bases, leaving 6 bases not matched to a gene. Here the CDR3 reads CASSQQGVGNYGYTF. The CDR3 nucleotides read TGTGCCAGCAGCCAGCAGGGGGTGGGGAACTATGGCTACACCTTC.

This chain links TRBV15 with TRBJ1-2, with TRBD1 identical over 7 bases. V lost 0 bases to trimming and J lost 4 bases; unmatched junction nucleotides: 11. CDR3 size: 17 residues. Looked up from germline, CDR1 is LNHNV and CDR2 is YYDKDF (reference sequence). The CDR3 DNA reads TGTGCCACCAGCAGAGATCCTCGGCACAGGGGAGGCTATGGCTACACCTTC. It codes for CATSRDPRHRGGYGYTF.

This sequence joins TRBV5-6 and TRBJ1-1; 9 bases line up with TRBD1. The ends lost 4 bases at V and 0 bases at J; junction bases unmatched: 7. The CDR3 is 16 residues long. Germline V CDR1 and CDR2: SGHDT, YYEEEE. Here the CDR3 DNA reads TGTGCCAGCAGCCCCCGGACAGGGGAGCTGAACACTGAAGCTTTCTTT. Protein: CASSPRTGELNTEAFF. Complete variable domain (other parts from reference TRBV5-6 and TRBJ1-1): DAGVTQSPTHLIKTRGQQVTLRCSPKSGHDTVSWYQQALGQGPQFIFQYYEEEERQRGNFPDRFSGHQFPNYSSELNVNALLLGDSALYLCASSPRTGELNTEAFFGQGTRLTVV.

The CDR3 loop reads CASSRDGGNNQPQHF. The CDR3 DNA is TGTGCCAGTAGTAGGGATGGGGGCAACAATCAGCCCCAGCATTTT. This sequence joins TRBV19 and TRBJ1-5; D might be TRBD1 (6 bases). This CDR3 is 15 amino acids long. Germline-derived CDR1 and CDR2 are LNHDA and SQIVND (reference sequence). V was pared by 4 bases and J by 3 bases, with 13 bases between.

V is TRBV7-6 and J is TRBJ1-4, with TRBD1 identical over 8 bases. V lost 1 base, J lost 7 bases, and 2 bases stayed unmatched. Germline V CDR1 and CDR2: SGHVS, FNYEAQ. This CDR3 spans 14 amino acids. DNA for the CDR3: TGTGCCAGCAGCTTAGGACAGGGGATTGAAAAACTGTTTTTT. It codes for CASSLGQGIEKLFF.

The chain is built from TRBV11-2 and TRBJ1-2, with D perhaps TRBD1 (5 bases). The V and J ends lost 8 bases and 6 bases respectively, with 16 bases between them. The CDR3 extends over 13 amino acids. Germline V gene sequence: CDR1 SGHAT, CDR2 FQNNGV. DNA of the CDR3: TGTGCCAGCGGCTCACAGGTAGTCGATGGCTACACCTTC. This codes for CASGSQVVDGYTF.

This chain uses TRBV2 with TRBJ2-4; 7 bases are shared with TRBD1. In germline, CDR1 is SNHLY, CDR2 FYNNEI. This CDR3 has 16 residues. The V gene end was trimmed by 4 bases and the J gene end by 2 bases; junction bases not matched to a gene: 8. The CDR3 region is CASSVAGTVPKNIQYF. The CDR3 nucleotides read TGTGCCAGCAGTGTAGCCGGGACAGTCCCCAAAAACATTCAGTACTTC. Variable domain in full (rest from reference TRBV2 and TRBJ2-4): EPEVTQTPSHQVTQMGQEVILRCVPISNHLYFYWYRQILGQKVEFLVSFYNNEISEKSEIFDDQFSVERPDGSNFTLKIRSTKLEDSAMYFCASSVAGTVPKNIQYFGAGTRLSVL.

This clone was seen a few times. The chain couples TRBV4-1 to TRBJ1-5, with no clear D. The CDR3 is 15 amino acids. Germline CDR1 MGHRA, CDR2 YSYEKL. Deletions cut 0 bases from V and 5 bases from J, with 11 bases between. CDR3 amino acids: CASSQDGQSDQPQHF. CDR3 nucleotides: TGCGCCAGCAGCCAAGATGGGCAGTCAGATCAGCCCCAGCATTTT.

This chain connects TRBV3-1 (or the pseudogene TRBV3-2) to TRBJ2-6; D is possibly TRBD1 (5 bases). Between the trimmed V and J ends, which lost 0 bases and 6 bases, there was a span of 9 bases. The CDR3 has 15 residues. CDR1 and CDR2 from the germline V gene are LGHDT and YNNKEL (reference sequence). This chain's CDR3 is CASSQEGALANVLTF. As DNA, the CDR3 is TGTGCCAGCAGCCAAGAAGGGGCCTTGGCCAACGTCCTGACTTTC.

The V and J genes are TRBV7-6 and TRBJ1-1; D remains ambiguous. V was pared by 5 bases and J by 4 bases, with 8 bases between. This CDR3 has 12 residues. Looked up from germline, CDR1 is SGHVS and CDR2 is FNYEAQ. The CDR3 region has the DNA TGTGCCAGCAGCCCGGGAACCACTGAAGCTTTCTTT. Protein: CASSPGTTEAFF.

The sample holds one count of this clone. The genes are TRBV30 and TRBJ1-4; D unclear. The CDR3 length is 13 residues. V was trimmed by 2 bases and J by 4 bases, leaving 8 bases between them. Germline V gives CDR1 GTSNPN, CDR2 SVGIG (reference sequence). CDR3 DNA sequence: TGTGCCTGGAGTTCGAGCATTAATGAAAAACTGTTTTTT. Translated, it gives CAWSSSINEKLFF.

This chain links TRBV9 with TRBJ2-5, with 7 bases aligning to TRBD1. The CDR3 loop spans 15 amino acids. J gave up 5 bases and V 4 bases, and 11 bases lay outside the gene matches. Germline values: CDR1 SGDLS, CDR2 YYNGEE. The CDR3 DNA reads TGTGCCAGCAGCACCGAGGGGGCAGTTCGGGAGACCCAGTACTTC. This encodes CASSTEGAVRETQYF.

The chain recombines TRBV6-4 with TRBJ2-3; D gene uncertain. The V end was cut by 4 bases, the J end by 0 bases, with 5 bases between. Germline loops: CDR1 MRHNA, CDR2 SNTAGT. The CDR3 contains 13 residues. The CDR3, as DNA: TGTGCCAGCAGTGCCACTAGCACAGATACGCAGTATTTT. Its translation is CASSATSTDTQYF.

V usage is TRBV19 and J usage is TRBJ2-3; TRBD2 agrees at 9 bases. The CDR3 has 14 amino acids. The germline CDR1 and CDR2 sequences are LNHDA and SQIVND (reference sequence). Losses at the gene ends were 3 bases for V and 4 bases for J; bases not matched to a gene: 2. The CDR3 sequence: CASSISGSPDTQYF. The CDR3 coding sequence is TGTGCCAGTAGTATTAGCGGGAGCCCAGATACGCAGTATTTT.

This chain links TRBV5-5 with TRBJ2-1, with 10 bases identical to TRBD2. With 5 bases clipped from V and 3 bases from J, the junction kept 5 bases outside the gene matches. The CDR3 loop spans 15 amino acids. Germline V gives CDR1 SGHKS, CDR2 YYEKEE (reference sequence). The CDR3 DNA reads TGTGCCAGCAGTTGGACTAGCGGACTCTACAATGAGCAGTTCTTC. Residues: CASSWTSGLYNEQFF.

This clone was seen a single time. The rearrangement links TRBV3-1 (or the pseudogene TRBV3-2) to TRBJ1-2, with a weak D call TRBD1 (5 bases). V lost 4 bases and J lost 0, with 12 bases in between. In germline, CDR1 is LGHDT, CDR2 YNNKEL (reference sequence). The CDR3 length is 15 residues. CDR3 protein: CASSPEGPSNYGYTF. The CDR3, as DNA: TGTGCCAGCAGCCCAGAGGGGCCATCTAACTATGGCTACACCTTC.

The V and J genes are TRBV7-2 and TRBJ2-7; the D gene is possibly TRBD1 (6 bases). CDR1 and CDR2 from the germline V gene are SGHTA and FQGNSA. Trimming left V 2 bases short and J 3 bases short, with 11 bases between. The length of the CDR3 is 14 residues. In DNA form, the CDR3 reads TGTGCCAGCAGCTTACAGGGGAAAGGCTACGAGCAGTACTTC. Amino acids: CASSLQGKGYEQYF.

The V gene is TRBV12-3 or TRBV12-4, the J gene TRBJ1-4; D ambiguous. The CDR3 is 12 residues long. V was shortened by 1 base and J by 10 bases, with 7 bases between the two germline ends. CDR3 in amino acids: CASSLGSRKLFF. The CDR3 DNA reads TGTGCCAGCAGTTTAGGGAGTCGAAAACTGTTTTTT.

The chain is built from TRBV2 and TRBJ2-5; no firm D call. Germline assignment: CDR1 SNHLY and CDR2 FYNNEI. The CDR3 loop spans 13 amino acids. V was clipped by 7 bases and J by 0 bases, with 9 bases between them. CDR3 bases: TGTGCCAGCAATAACCACAACCAAGAGACCCAGTACTTC. Translated: CASNNHNQETQYF.

The chain joins TRBV3-1 (or the pseudogene TRBV3-2) to TRBJ2-3; possible D gene TRBD1, 6 bases. The CDR3 extends over 16 amino acids. Germline lookup yields CDR1 LGHDT and CDR2 YNNKEL (reference sequence). V lost 4 bases and J 2 bases, leaving 16 bases between the germline ends. CDR3 loop: CASSPTGQGPTDTQYF. The CDR3 DNA reads TGTGCCAGCAGCCCCACAGGGCAGGGCCCCACAGATACGCAGTATTTT.

The chain couples TRBV27 to TRBJ2-7; D remains ambiguous. The V end was cut by 2 bases, the J end by 9 bases, with 8 bases between. Germline CDR1 and CDR2: MNHEY and SMNVEV (reference sequence). This CDR3 contains 11 residues. This CDR3 is CASSLGSAQYF. The CDR3, as DNA: TGTGCCAGCAGTTTAGGCAGCGCGCAGTACTTC.